The 22 T cell receptor beta chains below come from one sample, sequenced in a study of blood T cell repertoires in COVID-19. Only in-frame clones appear in the TCRdb table, and some are missing; sequencing was by immunoSEQ multiplex PCR. The sample has over 150,000 clones, roughly four fifths seen once; the top ten hold about 12%. Sequencing was done on a sample of peripheral blood. The receptors were gathered from a woman aged 60-75 years with COVID-19, enrolled during active disease.

The chain joins TRBV12-5 to TRBJ1-1; the D is unclear. CDR3 length: 17 residues. V was clipped by 5 bases and J by 1 base, with 20 bases between them. Germline-derived CDR1 and CDR2 are LGHNT and FRNRAP. CDR3: CASGQTQILTANTEAFF. The CDR3 bases are TGTGCTAGTGGTCAGACACAAATCCTCACGGCGAACACTGAAGCTTTCTTT.

This clone was observed a handful of times. The chain links TRBV3-1 (or the pseudogene TRBV3-2) to TRBJ1-4, with TRBD1 identical over 7 bases. CDR1 is LGHDT, CDR2 YNNKEL, per germline (reference sequence). Trimming at V came to 7 bases and at J to 10 bases, leaving 6 bases not matched to a gene. This CDR3 has 12 amino acids. The chain's CDR3 is CASTTRGRKLFF. CDR3 sequence (DNA): TGTGCCAGCACCACCAGGGGGAGAAAACTGTTTTTT.

This chain uses TRBV19 with TRBJ2-5; TRBD1 aligns across 8 bases. V gave up 5 bases and J gave up 2 bases; unmatched junction bases: 7. This CDR3 has 15 residues. The germline V gene encodes CDR1 LNHDA and CDR2 SQIVND (reference sequence). The CDR3 DNA reads as TGTGCCAGTAGTGGGACCGGGACAGGTCAAGAGACCCAGTACTTC. Translated, it gives CASSGTGTGQETQYF.

This rearrangement joins TRBV10-3 to TRBJ2-7, with 12 bases identical to TRBD1. The CDR3 contains 14 residues. Germline lookup yields CDR1 ENHRY and CDR2 SYGVKD. J was trimmed by 1 base and V by 10 bases; bases with no gene match: 5. The CDR3 region has the DNA TGTGCCACTAAGGGACAGGGGGCTTCCTACGAGCAGTACTTC. Its protein product is CATKGQGASYEQYF.

The rearrangement links TRBV6-4 to TRBJ2-3; D is perhaps TRBD2 (6 bases). Germline V gene sequence: CDR1 MRHNA, CDR2 SNTAGT. The CDR3 sequence is 13 residues long. With 4 bases removed from V and 2 bases from J, the gap between germline ends came to 7 bases. The CDR3 DNA is TGTGCCAGCAGTGGGGACTCCACAGATACGCAGTATTTT. Amino acid sequence: CASSGDSTDTQYF.

The chain has TRBV10-2 and TRBJ1-1; D not certain. From germline, CDR1 is WSHSY and CDR2 SAAADI. CDR3 length equals 13 residues. V dropped 7 bases and J dropped 1 base, with 10 bases sitting between them. The chain's CDR3 is CASKEDPNTEAFF. DNA of the CDR3: TGCGCCAGCAAGGAGGACCCGAACACTGAAGCTTTCTTT.

V and J are TRBV6-6 and TRBJ2-7; weak D call: TRBD2 (5 bases). CDR1 and CDR2 (germline): MNHNY, SVGAGI (reference sequence). Trimming shortened V by 7 bases and J by 2 bases, and 15 bases separated the two germline ends. The CDR3 sequence is 14 residues long. CDR3 nucleotide sequence: TGTGCCAGCACACCGGGATTTATTACCTACGAGCAGTACTTC. The encoded protein is CASTPGFITYEQYF.

The chain combines TRBV2 with TRBJ2-1; no firm D call. This CDR3 contains 13 residues. With 5 bases removed from V and 0 bases from J, the gap between germline ends came to 5 bases. Germline V gives CDR1 SNHLY, CDR2 FYNNEI. The CDR3 nucleotides read TGTGCCAGCAGTTCGAGCTCCTACAATGAGCAGTTCTTC. It yields the protein CASSSSSYNEQFF. The full variable domain, rest sourced from reference TRBV2 and TRBJ2-1, is EPEVTQTPSHQVTQMGQEVILRCVPISNHLYFYWYRQILGQKVEFLVSFYNNEISEKSEIFDDQFSVERPDGSNFTLKIRSTKLEDSAMYFCASSSSSYNEQFFGPGTRLTVL.

Comment on this clone: This sample includes further DNA sequences coding for the same CDR3. V gene TRBV5-1 combines with J gene TRBJ1-4, with a tentative D call TRBD1 (5 bases). Germline V gives CDR1 SGHRS, CDR2 YFSETQ. This CDR3 region has 14 residues. V shed 0 bases and J shed 5 bases, with 8 bases lying between them. The DNA for the CDR3 is TGCGCCAGCAGCTTGGGCCAGGGAAATGAAAAACTGTTTTTT. It is translated as CASSLGQGNEKLFF.

The chain carries TRBV3-1 (or the pseudogene TRBV3-2) and TRBJ1-5; 11 nucleotides line up with TRBD1. CDR3 length: 16 amino acids. The germline V gene encodes CDR1 LGHDT and CDR2 YNNKEL (reference sequence). J lost 5 bases, V lost 1 base, and 4 bases had no gene match. This CDR3 is CASSQGGTGGDQPQHF. The CDR3 nucleotides are TGTGCCAGCAGCCAAGGGGGGACAGGGGGGGATCAGCCCCAGCATTTT.

This rearrangement joins TRBV6-1 to TRBJ1-2; D gene ambiguous. The germline CDR1 and CDR2 sequences are MNHNS and SASEGT. The CDR3 is 15 residues long. V dropped 2 bases and J dropped 8 bases, with 18 bases sitting between them. The CDR3 reads CASSERVGGTRGYTF. In nucleotides, the CDR3 is TGTGCCAGCAGTGAAAGGGTAGGAGGCACACGGGGCTACACCTTC.

The chain combines TRBV9 with TRBJ1-2; D perhaps matches TRBD1 (6 bases). Trimming stripped 0 bases from V and 2 bases from J, with 11 bases between. Germline V gene lookup returns CDR1 SGDLS and CDR2 YYNGEE. The length of the CDR3 is 15 residues. The CDR3 DNA reads as TGTGCCAGCAGCGTAGACATAGGGGGAAACTATGGCTACACCTTC. This codes for CASSVDIGGNYGYTF.

This CDR3 is CASSDPGQGSTGELFF. The CDR3 region has the DNA TGTGCCAGCAGTGACCCGGGACAGGGCAGCACCGGGGAGCTGTTTTTT. The gene calls are TRBV25-1 and TRBJ2-2, with 9 nucleotides matching TRBD1. V was pared by 3 bases and J by 4 bases, with 6 bases of the junction left unmatched. Looked up from germline, CDR1 is MGHDK and CDR2 is SYGVNS. The CDR3 has 16 amino acids.

This clone has just one count. The chain recombines TRBV29-1 with TRBJ2-5; TRBD2 aligns across 7 bases. The CDR3 is 12 amino acids. V was clipped by 6 bases and J by 4 bases; unmatched bases: 5. Looked up from germline, CDR1 is SQVTM and CDR2 is ANQGSEA. The CDR3 protein is CSVRGTGETQYF. The CDR3 bases are TGCAGCGTGCGGGGGACTGGAGAGACCCAGTACTTC.

In regard to this clone: The sample carries other DNA sequences with the same CDR3. The rearrangement uses TRBV5-1 and TRBJ1-1; 7 nucleotides align to TRBD1. The germline gives CDR1 SGHRS, CDR2 YFSETQ. V dropped 0 bases and J dropped 4; count of bases not matched to a gene: 3. CDR3 length: 14 amino acids. CDR3 residues: CASSLETGRTEAFF. As DNA, the CDR3 is TGCGCCAGCAGCTTGGAGACAGGGCGCACTGAAGCTTTCTTT.

In the case of this clone: Other DNA sequences in the same sample also yield this CDR3. The chain uses TRBV5-1 and TRBJ1-2; TRBD1 matches at 9 bases. The J segment lost 1 base and the V segment lost 8 bases, leaving 6 bases of the junction unmatched. The germline V gene encodes CDR1 SGHRS and CDR2 YFSETQ. The CDR3 contains 14 residues. The CDR3 here is CASSKGQGNYGYTF. CDR3 bases: TGCGCCAGTAGCAAGGGACAGGGTAACTATGGCTACACCTTC.

This chain links TRBV6-5 with TRBJ1-3; no clear D. The V end was cut by 4 bases, the J end by 4 bases, with 14 bases between. This CDR3 is built from 15 residues. Germline CDR1 reads MNHEY; CDR2 reads SVGAGI. This CDR3 reads CASSSGGLTGNTIYF. For the CDR3, the DNA is TGTGCCAGCAGTTCGGGAGGGCTAACGGGAAACACCATATATTTT.

The chain employs TRBV20-1 and TRBJ2-5; no clear D. From germline, CDR1 is DFQATT and CDR2 SNEGSKA (reference sequence). The V end was cut by 4 bases, the J end by 2 bases, with 5 bases between. CDR3 length: 11 residues. The CDR3 loop is CSAIRQETQYF. In nucleotides, the CDR3 is TGCAGTGCTATTCGGCAAGAGACCCAGTACTTC.

This chain joins TRBV3-1 (or the pseudogene TRBV3-2) and TRBJ2-2; D perhaps matches TRBD2 (7 bases). V shed 5 bases and J shed 4 bases, with 14 bases lying between them. The CDR3 is 15 amino acids. Germline-derived CDR1 and CDR2 are LGHDT and YNNKEL (reference sequence). The CDR3 sequence: CASSKTRGGTGELFF. CDR3 bases: TGTGCCAGCAGCAAAACAAGGGGGGGCACCGGGGAGCTGTTTTTT.

The chain combines TRBV6-5 with TRBJ2-1; 11 nucleotides align to TRBD2. Germline-derived CDR1 and CDR2 are MNHEY and SVGAGI. The CDR3 extends over 14 amino acids. Germline trimming cut 8 bases from V and 9 bases from J; bases unmatched to any gene: 9. The CDR3 DNA reads TGTGCCAGCGCCGGGACTAGCGGCTTAGGTGAGCAGTTCTTC. Its translation: CASAGTSGLGEQFF.

The chain recombines TRBV12-3 or TRBV12-4 with TRBJ1-2; tentatively, D is TRBD1 (6 bases). This CDR3 comprises 12 residues. Trimming removed 7 bases at V and 7 bases at J, with 13 bases between. The CDR3 sequence: CASTKRGGGYTF. The CDR3 region has the DNA TGTGCCAGCACCAAACGAGGGGGTGGCTACACCTTC.

The chain employs TRBV7-9 and TRBJ1-2; the D gene is possibly TRBD1 (6 bases). Germline assignment: CDR1 SEHNR and CDR2 FQNEAQ (reference sequence). The CDR3 is made up of 12 amino acids. With 3 bases removed from V and 8 bases from J, the gap between germline ends came to 10 bases. The CDR3 DNA follows: TGTGCCAGCAGCTTCCCCAGGGGCGGCTACACCTTC. Protein sequence: CASSFPRGGYTF.